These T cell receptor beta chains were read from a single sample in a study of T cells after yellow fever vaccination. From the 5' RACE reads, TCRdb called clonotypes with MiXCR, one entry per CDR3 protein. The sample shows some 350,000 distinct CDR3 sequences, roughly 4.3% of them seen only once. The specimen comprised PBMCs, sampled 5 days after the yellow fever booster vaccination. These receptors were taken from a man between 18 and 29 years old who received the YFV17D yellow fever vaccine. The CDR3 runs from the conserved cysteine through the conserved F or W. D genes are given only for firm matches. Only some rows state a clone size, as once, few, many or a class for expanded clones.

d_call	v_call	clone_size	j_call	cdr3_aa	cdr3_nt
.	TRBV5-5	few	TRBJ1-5	CASSTGTANQPQHF	TGTGCCAGCAGCACAGGGACCGCAAATCAGCCCCAGCATTTT
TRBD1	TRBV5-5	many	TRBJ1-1	CASSLTGQGGTEAFF	TGTGCCAGCAGCTTAACGGGACAGGGGGGAACTGAAGCTTTCTTT
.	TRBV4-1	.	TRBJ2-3	CASSQGPGNSSTDTQYF	TGCGCCAGCAGCCAAGGTCCCGGGAATTCCAGCACAGATACGCAGTATTTT
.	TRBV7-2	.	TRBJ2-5	CASSPGPGMIETQYF	TGTGCCAGCAGCCCCGGCCCGGGGATGATAGAGACCCAGTACTTC
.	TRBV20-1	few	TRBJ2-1	CSARGHMRAAYNEQFF	TGCAGTGCTAGAGGTCATATGAGGGCCGCCTACAATGAGCAGTTCTTC
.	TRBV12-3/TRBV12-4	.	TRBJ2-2	CASHAVGVTGELFF	TGTGCCAGCCACGCGGTGGGGGTCACCGGGGAGCTGTTTTTT
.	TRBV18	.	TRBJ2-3	CASSPSVSTTDTQYF	TGTGCCAGCTCTCCTAGTGTATCCACCACAGATACGCAGTATTTT
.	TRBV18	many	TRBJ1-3	CASSLGPPSSGNTIYF	TGTGCCAGCTCACTCGGCCCACCCTCTTCTGGAAACACCATATATTTT
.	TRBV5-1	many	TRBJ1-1	CASSPSRGTGNTEAFF	TGCGCCAGCAGCCCCTCACGCGGGACGGGGAACACTGAAGCTTTCTTT
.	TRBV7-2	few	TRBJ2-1	CASSLEGLSYNEQFF	TGTGCCAGCAGCTTAGAGGGACTGTCCTACAATGAGCAGTTCTTC
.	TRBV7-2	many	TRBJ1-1	CASSRDPTGGGTEAFF	TGTGCCAGCAGCCGCGACCCCACAGGTGGCGGCACTGAAGCTTTCTTT
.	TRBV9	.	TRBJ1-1	CASSVVTGGNTEAFF	TGTGCCAGCAGCGTAGTGACAGGTGGAAACACTGAAGCTTTCTTT
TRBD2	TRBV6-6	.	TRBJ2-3	CASSYAGGAGHTQYF	TGTGCCAGCAGTTACGCCGGGGGGGCCGGACATACGCAGTATTTT
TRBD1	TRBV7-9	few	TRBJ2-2	CASSPRQGFGELFF	TGTGCCAGCAGCCCTCGACAGGGTTTCGGGGAGCTGTTTTTT
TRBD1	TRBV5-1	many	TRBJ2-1	CASTETGSAFEQFF	TGCGCCAGCACCGAGACAGGGAGCGCCTTTGAGCAGTTCTTC
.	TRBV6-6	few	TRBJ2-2	CASSKGHGELFF	TGTGCCAGCAGCAAGGGCCACGGGGAGCTGTTTTTT
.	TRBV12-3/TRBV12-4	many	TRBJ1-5	CASRSGVSSNQPQHF	TGTGCCAGCAGGTCAGGGGTTTCGAGCAATCAGCCCCAGCATTTT
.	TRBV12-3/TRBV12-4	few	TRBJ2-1	CASSFRGAGQFF	TGTGCCAGCAGTTTCCGGGGAGCGGGGCAGTTCTTC
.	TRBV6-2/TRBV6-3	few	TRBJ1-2	CASSRLGFYGYTF	TGTGCCAGCAGTCGCCTCGGGTTTTATGGCTACACCTTC
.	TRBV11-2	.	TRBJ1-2	CASSSGVFLYGYTF	TGTGCCAGCAGCAGTGGGGTGTTCCTCTATGGCTACACCTTC
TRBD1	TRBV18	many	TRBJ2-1	CASSSGQVVYNEQFF	TGTGCCAGCTCATCGGGACAGGTGGTGTACAATGAGCAGTTCTTC
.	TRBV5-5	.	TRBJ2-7	CASSLWGNSYEQYF	TGTGCCAGCAGCTTGTGGGGGAACTCCTACGAGCAGTACTTC
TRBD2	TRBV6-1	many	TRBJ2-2	CASSEPGGTGELFF	TGTGCCAGCAGTGAGCCCGGGGGGACCGGGGAGCTGTTTTTT
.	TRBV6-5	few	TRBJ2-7	CASAPGSAYEQYF	TGTGCCAGCGCGCCGGGAAGCGCCTACGAGCAGTACTTC
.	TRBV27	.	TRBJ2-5	CASSPGLAATQYF	TGTGCCAGCAGTCCAGGGTTAGCGGCGACCCAGTACTTC